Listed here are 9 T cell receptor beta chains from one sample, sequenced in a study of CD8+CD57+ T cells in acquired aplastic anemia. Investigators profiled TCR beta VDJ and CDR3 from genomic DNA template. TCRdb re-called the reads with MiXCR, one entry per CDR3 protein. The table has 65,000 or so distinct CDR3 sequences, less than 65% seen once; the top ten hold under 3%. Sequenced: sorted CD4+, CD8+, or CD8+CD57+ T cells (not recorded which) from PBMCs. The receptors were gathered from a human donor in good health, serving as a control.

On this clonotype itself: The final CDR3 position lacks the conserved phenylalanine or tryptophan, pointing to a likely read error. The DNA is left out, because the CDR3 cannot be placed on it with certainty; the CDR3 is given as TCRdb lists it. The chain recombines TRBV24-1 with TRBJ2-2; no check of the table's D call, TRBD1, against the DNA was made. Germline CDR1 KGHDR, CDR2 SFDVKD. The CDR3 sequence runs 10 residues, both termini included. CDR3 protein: CATSERRRGL.

CDR3 in DNA: TGTGCCAGCAGCCCGGGACAGGCTAACTATGGCTACACCTTC. Encoded protein: CASSPGQANYGYTF. This rearrangement joins TRBV5-4 to TRBJ1-2; 8 nucleotides match TRBD1. The junction had 2 bases not matched to a gene; V was cut back by 4 bases and J by 0 bases. Germline V gene data show CDR1 as SGHNT and CDR2 as YYREEE (reference sequence). This CDR3 contains 14 residues.

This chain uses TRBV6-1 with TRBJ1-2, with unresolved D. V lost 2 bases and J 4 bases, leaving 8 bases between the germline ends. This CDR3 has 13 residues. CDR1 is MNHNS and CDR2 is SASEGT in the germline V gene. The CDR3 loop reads CASSEWEVYGYTF. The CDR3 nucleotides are TGTGCCAGCAGTGAATGGGAGGTCTATGGCTACACCTTC.

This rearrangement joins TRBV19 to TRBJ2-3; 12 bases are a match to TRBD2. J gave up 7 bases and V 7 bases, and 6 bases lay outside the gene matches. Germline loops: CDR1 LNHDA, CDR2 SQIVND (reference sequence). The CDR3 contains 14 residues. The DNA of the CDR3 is TGTGCCAGTACCCTAGCGGGAGGGCCGAATACGCAGTATTTT. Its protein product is CASTLAGGPNTQYF.

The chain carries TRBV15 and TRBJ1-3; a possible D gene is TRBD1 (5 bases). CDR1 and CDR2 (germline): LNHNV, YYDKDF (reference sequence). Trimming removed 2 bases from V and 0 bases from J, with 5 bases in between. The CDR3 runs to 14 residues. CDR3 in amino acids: CATSRQGSGNTIYF. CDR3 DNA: TGTGCCACCAGCAGACAGGGCTCTGGAAACACCATATATTTT.

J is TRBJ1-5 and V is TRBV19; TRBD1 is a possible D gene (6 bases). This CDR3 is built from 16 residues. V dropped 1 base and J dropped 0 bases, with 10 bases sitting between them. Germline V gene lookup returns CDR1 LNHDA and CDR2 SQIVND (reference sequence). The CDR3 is CASSIVGRGSNQPQHF. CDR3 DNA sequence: TGTGCCAGTAGTATAGTCGGCAGGGGTAGCAATCAGCCCCAGCATTTT. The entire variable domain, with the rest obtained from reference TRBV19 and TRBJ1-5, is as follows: DGGITQSPKYLFRKEGQNVTLSCEQNLNHDAMYWYRQDPGQGLRLIYYSQIVNDFQKGDIAEGYSVSREKKESFPLTVTSAQKNPTAFYLCASSIVGRGSNQPQHFGDGTRLSIL.

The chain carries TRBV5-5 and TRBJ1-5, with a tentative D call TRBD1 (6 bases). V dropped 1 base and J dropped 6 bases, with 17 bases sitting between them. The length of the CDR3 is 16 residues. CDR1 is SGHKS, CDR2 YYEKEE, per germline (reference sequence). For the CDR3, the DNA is TGTGCCAGCAGCTTGCTTCCAGGGGCTTTGATTCAGCCCCAGCATTTT. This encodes CASSLLPGALIQPQHF.

CDR3 bases: TGTGCCAGCAGCTCAATGGACCGTGCCTACGAGCAGTACTTC. As protein: CASSSMDRAYEQYF. J is TRBJ2-7 and V is TRBV7-6, with D unresolved. Trimming cost V 4 bases and J 2 bases, with 12 bases left between them. The CDR3 totals 14 residues. Germline CDR1 and CDR2: SGHVS and FNYEAQ.

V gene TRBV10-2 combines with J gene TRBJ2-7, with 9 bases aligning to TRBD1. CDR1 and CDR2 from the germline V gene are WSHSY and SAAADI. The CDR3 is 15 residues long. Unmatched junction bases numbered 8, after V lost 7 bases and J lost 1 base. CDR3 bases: TGCGCCAGCAACGCCGGGACAGGGCCGTCCTACGAGCAGTACTTC. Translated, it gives CASNAGTGPSYEQYF.